The rows below give T cell receptor beta chains drawn from one sample of a study of blood T cell repertoires in COVID-19. Some clones are missing from TCRdb's copy, which holds only in-frame ones; the method was immunoSEQ multiplex PCR. In the table there are over 90,000 clones, roughly 81% of which are singletons. Sequencing was carried out using peripheral blood. The origin of the receptors is a man older than 75 with COVID-19, enrolled during active disease. Each CDR3 is given with its conserved first and last residue. A D gene is named only where the DNA matches it firmly. Where a row states a size, it is once, few, many or the class of an expanded clone; other rows omit it.

D gene: TRBD1; V gene: TRBV2; clone size: .; J gene: TRBJ1-2; CDR3 DNA: TGTGCCAGCAGTGGGGACAGTCGCTATGGCTACACCTTC; CDR3 protein: CASSGDSRYGYTF
D gene: TRBD2; V gene: TRBV7-8; clone size: .; J gene: TRBJ2-2; CDR3 DNA: TGTGCCAGCAGCTTAGCGCAGACTAGCGGGACATACACCGGGGAGCTGTTTTTT; CDR3 protein: CASSLAQTSGTYTGELFF
D gene: .; V gene: TRBV4-2; clone size: .; J gene: TRBJ1-5; CDR3 DNA: TGTGCCAGCAGCCAAGGTAGGGGAGGCTTAAATCAGCCCCAGCATTTT; CDR3 protein: CASSQGRGGLNQPQHF
D gene: .; V gene: TRBV15; clone size: .; J gene: TRBJ2-6; CDR3 DNA: TGTGCCACCAGCGGAAGGAGGATAACGATCTCTGGGGCCAACGTCCTGACTTTC; CDR3 protein: CATSGRRITISGANVLTF
D gene: TRBD1; V gene: TRBV5-1; clone size: .; J gene: TRBJ2-7; CDR3 DNA: TGCGCCAGCAACCTCGACAGGGTCGACGCCTACGAGCAGTACTTC; CDR3 protein: CASNLDRVDAYEQYF
D gene: .; V gene: TRBV18; clone size: .; J gene: TRBJ1-1; CDR3 DNA: TGTGCCAGCTCACAGTTTCCGGGGGTTGAAGCTTTCTTT; CDR3 protein: CASSQFPGVEAFF
D gene: .; V gene: TRBV18; clone size: .; J gene: TRBJ1-1; CDR3 DNA: TGTGCCAGCTCACCGGGACTGAGTGAAGCTTTCTTT; CDR3 protein: CASSPGLSEAFF
D gene: .; V gene: TRBV5-4; clone size: once; J gene: TRBJ2-5; CDR3 DNA: TGTGCCAGCAGAACTAGAAACCAAGAGACCCAGTACTTC; CDR3 protein: CASRTRNQETQYF
D gene: .; V gene: TRBV5-1; clone size: .; J gene: TRBJ1-1; CDR3 DNA: TGCGCCAGCAGCGTGCTGGCCAACACTGAAGCTTTCTTT; CDR3 protein: CASSVLANTEAFF
D gene: .; V gene: TRBV18; clone size: .; J gene: TRBJ1-3; CDR3 DNA: TGTGCCAGCTCACCTACAGCTTCTGGAAACACCATATATTTT; CDR3 protein: CASSPTASGNTIYF
D gene: TRBD1; V gene: TRBV27; clone size: .; J gene: TRBJ2-7; CDR3 DNA: TGTGCCAGCAGTTTAGGGTCGGGACAGGGTTATCACGAGCAGTACTTC; CDR3 protein: CASSLGSGQGYHEQYF
D gene: TRBD1; V gene: TRBV19; clone size: .; J gene: TRBJ1-6; CDR3 DNA: TGTGCCAGCCGAGCAGGGGGCGAAAATTCACCCCTCCACTTT; CDR3 protein: CASRAGGENSPLHF
D gene: .; V gene: TRBV5-3; clone size: .; J gene: TRBJ2-2; CDR3 DNA: TGTGCCAGAAGACCGACAGACGGACAGTTGGCCGGGGAGCTGTTTTTT; CDR3 protein: CARRPTDGQLAGELFF
D gene: TRBD1; V gene: TRBV5-1; clone size: .; J gene: TRBJ2-3; CDR3 DNA: TGCGCCAGTATCCCCGGGACAGGGGGCCCAGATACGCAGTATTTT; CDR3 protein: CASIPGTGGPDTQYF
D gene: .; V gene: TRBV6-1; clone size: .; J gene: TRBJ1-4; CDR3 DNA: TGTGCCAGCAGTGAAGCCCGGGATCGAAAACTGTTTTTT; CDR3 protein: CASSEARDRKLFF
D gene: TRBD1; V gene: TRBV2; clone size: .; J gene: TRBJ1-3; CDR3 DNA: TGTGCCAGCGAGCCTTTGGACAGGGGGCGCGAAAACACCATATATTTT; CDR3 protein: CASEPLDRGRENTIYF
D gene: .; V gene: TRBV5-5; clone size: .; J gene: TRBJ1-2; CDR3 DNA: TGTGCCAGCAGCTTGGTCGTCCCGGGGGACTATGGCTACACCTTC; CDR3 protein: CASSLVVPGDYGYTF
D gene: .; V gene: TRBV12-3/TRBV12-4; clone size: few; J gene: TRBJ1-5; CDR3 DNA: TGTGCCAGCAGTCATCAGGGCAATCAGCCCCAGCATTTT; CDR3 protein: CASSHQGNQPQHF
D gene: TRBD1; V gene: TRBV28; clone size: .; J gene: TRBJ2-5; CDR3 DNA: TGTGCCTCCTCGGGACAGGGCTTTCAAGAGACCCAGTACTTC; CDR3 protein: CASSGQGFQETQYF
D gene: .; V gene: TRBV7-3; clone size: .; J gene: TRBJ2-2; CDR3 DNA: TGTACCAGCAGCTTAGATACTAACACCGGGGAGCTGTTTTTT; CDR3 protein: CTSSLDTNTGELFF
D gene: .; V gene: TRBV5-1; clone size: .; J gene: TRBJ2-3; CDR3 DNA: TGCGCCAGCAGCTTAACAGGACTCCGGGGGACAGATACGCAGTATTTT; CDR3 protein: CASSLTGLRGTDTQYF
D gene: TRBD1; V gene: TRBV19; clone size: .; J gene: TRBJ2-2; CDR3 DNA: TGTGCCAGTAGCCCCGGGACAGGGAACACCGGGGAGCTGTTTTTT; CDR3 protein: CASSPGTGNTGELFF
D gene: .; V gene: TRBV6-2/TRBV6-3; clone size: .; J gene: TRBJ1-2; CDR3 DNA: TGTGCCAGCAGTGCCGGACTTTATGGCTACATCTTC; CDR3 protein: CASSAGLYGYIF
D gene: TRBD2; V gene: TRBV28; clone size: .; J gene: TRBJ2-7; CDR3 DNA: TGTGCCAGCAGTTTGCCCGGGGGGGGGTCCTACGAGCAGTACTTC; CDR3 protein: CASSLPGGGSYEQYF
D gene: TRBD1; V gene: TRBV6-5; clone size: .; J gene: TRBJ2-7; CDR3 DNA: TGTGCCAGCGCTCGACAGGGGACTTCCAACGAGCAGTACTTC; CDR3 protein: CASARQGTSNEQYF
D gene: .; V gene: TRBV2; clone size: .; J gene: TRBJ2-2; CDR3 DNA: TGTGCCAGCAGTGTTGGGCAGACCCCGTTCACCGGGGAGCTGTTTTTT; CDR3 protein: CASSVGQTPFTGELFF
D gene: .; V gene: TRBV5-1; clone size: .; J gene: TRBJ2-7; CDR3 DNA: TGCGCCAGCAGCTTGAGACTGTCCTACGAGCAGTACTTC; CDR3 protein: CASSLRLSYEQYF
D gene: .; V gene: TRBV19; clone size: few; J gene: TRBJ1-2; CDR3 DNA: TGTGCCAGTAGTATCAGGGGACGAAAGTACTATGGCTACACCTTC; CDR3 protein: CASSIRGRKYYGYTF
D gene: TRBD2; V gene: TRBV27; clone size: .; J gene: TRBJ2-7; CDR3 DNA: TGTGCCAGCAGTAGGCGGGCTAGCGGGAATAAAATCCTTTACGAGCAGTACTTC; CDR3 protein: CASSRRASGNKILYEQYF
D gene: .; V gene: TRBV7-2; clone size: .; J gene: TRBJ2-7; CDR3 DNA: TGTGCCAGCAGCACCAGGCTAACCTACGAGCAGTACTTC; CDR3 protein: CASSTRLTYEQYF
D gene: TRBD1; V gene: TRBV5-6; clone size: .; J gene: TRBJ1-2; CDR3 DNA: TGTGCCAGCAGCTTTACAGGGGCCGGCTATGGCTACACCTTC; CDR3 protein: CASSFTGAGYGYTF
D gene: .; V gene: TRBV7-2; clone size: few; J gene: TRBJ1-6; CDR3 DNA: TGTGCCAGCAGCATTAATCGTAATTCACCCCTCCACTTT; CDR3 protein: CASSINRNSPLHF
D gene: .; V gene: TRBV15; clone size: .; J gene: TRBJ1-2; CDR3 DNA: TGTGCCACCAGCAGAGAGGGAGGCGGCTACACCTTC; CDR3 protein: CATSREGGGYTF
D gene: .; V gene: TRBV4-3; clone size: .; J gene: TRBJ1-3; CDR3 DNA: TGCGCCAGCAGCCAAGATTTAACAGCCTCTGGAAACACCATATATTTT; CDR3 protein: CASSQDLTASGNTIYF
D gene: .; V gene: TRBV5-1; clone size: .; J gene: TRBJ1-4; CDR3 DNA: TGCGCCAGCAGCTTACAGGACAGTACGGATGAAAAACTGTTTTTT; CDR3 protein: CASSLQDSTDEKLFF
D gene: .; V gene: TRBV1; clone size: .; J gene: TRBJ2-1; CDR3 DNA: TGCACCAGCAGCCAAGGCAGGGGGTCGGGACTAGCGGACAATGAGCAGTTCTTC; CDR3 protein: CTSSQGRGSGLADNEQFF
D gene: TRBD1; V gene: TRBV6-5; clone size: .; J gene: TRBJ1-5; CDR3 DNA: TGTGCCAGCAGTTACTCGCGGGACAGCGATCAGCCCCAGCATTTT; CDR3 protein: CASSYSRDSDQPQHF
D gene: .; V gene: TRBV6-5; clone size: .; J gene: TRBJ1-2; CDR3 DNA: TGTGCCAGCAGGCCGAAACAGATTTTAAACTATGGCTACACCTTC; CDR3 protein: CASRPKQILNYGYTF
D gene: .; V gene: TRBV13; clone size: .; J gene: TRBJ1-5; CDR3 DNA: TGTGCCAGCAGCTTCGGGGAGAACAATCAGCCCCAGCATTTT; CDR3 protein: CASSFGENNQPQHF
D gene: TRBD2; V gene: TRBV9; clone size: .; J gene: TRBJ2-4; CDR3 DNA: TGTGCCAGCAGCGTGGGGAGGGAGAAAAACATTCAGTACTTC; CDR3 protein: CASSVGREKNIQYF
D gene: TRBD2; V gene: TRBV7-2; clone size: .; J gene: TRBJ2-5; CDR3 DNA: TGTGCCAGCAGCCCCGATCGGACTAGCGGGGCAATGGGGACCCAGTACTTC; CDR3 protein: CASSPDRTSGAMGTQYF
D gene: TRBD1; V gene: TRBV5-4; clone size: .; J gene: TRBJ1-2; CDR3 DNA: TGTGCCAGCAGCTCGGGACAGGAGAACTATGGCTACACCTTC; CDR3 protein: CASSSGQENYGYTF
D gene: .; V gene: TRBV7-2; clone size: .; J gene: TRBJ1-3; CDR3 DNA: TGTGCCAGCAGCTTGTACGCGCCAGGGGCCTCTGGAAACACCATATATTTT; CDR3 protein: CASSLYAPGASGNTIYF
D gene: .; V gene: TRBV6-2/TRBV6-3; clone size: .; J gene: TRBJ1-4; CDR3 DNA: TGTGCCAGCAGTAGGTCTAGAGCGAAGACTAATGAAAAACTGTTTTTT; CDR3 protein: CASSRSRAKTNEKLFF
D gene: .; V gene: TRBV11-2; clone size: .; J gene: TRBJ1-2; CDR3 DNA: TGTGCCAGCAGCTTGGGAGCTAACTATGGCTACACCTTC; CDR3 protein: CASSLGANYGYTF
D gene: TRBD1; V gene: TRBV27; clone size: .; J gene: TRBJ2-7; CDR3 DNA: TGTGCCAGCAGTTTATGGACAGGCTCCTACGAGCAGTACTTC; CDR3 protein: CASSLWTGSYEQYF
D gene: .; V gene: TRBV18; clone size: .; J gene: TRBJ1-1; CDR3 DNA: TGTGCCAGCTCACCCAACAGGGAAGGTACGGGAGCTTTCTTT; CDR3 protein: CASSPNREGTGAFF
D gene: TRBD1; V gene: TRBV18; clone size: .; J gene: TRBJ1-1; CDR3 DNA: TGTGCCAGCTCACCATCAGGGGGCTACACTGAAGCTTTCTTT; CDR3 protein: CASSPSGGYTEAFF
D gene: .; V gene: TRBV27; clone size: .; J gene: TRBJ2-7; CDR3 DNA: TGTGCCAGCAGTCCCAGAGGCCCGGGACAATCGCAGTACTTC; CDR3 protein: CASSPRGPGQSQYF
D gene: .; V gene: TRBV7-9; clone size: .; J gene: TRBJ2-1; CDR3 DNA: TGTGCCAGCAGCCAAGCTTCGGTGCCGGAGCAGTTCTTC; CDR3 protein: CASSQASVPEQFF
D gene: .; V gene: TRBV7-7; clone size: few; J gene: TRBJ2-5; CDR3 DNA: TGTGCTAGCAGCATCCAGGCGCAAGAGACCCAGTACTTC; CDR3 protein: CASSIQAQETQYF
D gene: .; V gene: TRBV19; clone size: .; J gene: TRBJ1-6; CDR3 DNA: TGTGCCAGTACCCGCCGGGAAGTTAATTCACCCCTCCACTTT; CDR3 protein: CASTRREVNSPLHF
D gene: .; V gene: TRBV6-1; clone size: .; J gene: TRBJ2-3; CDR3 DNA: TGTGCCAGCAGTCCCCCGGGGTCGAGGACAGATACGCAGTATTTT; CDR3 protein: CASSPPGSRTDTQYF
D gene: .; V gene: TRBV2; clone size: .; J gene: TRBJ2-4; CDR3 DNA: TGTGCCAGCAGTGCTTCCTCCGGGAACATTCAGTACTTC; CDR3 protein: CASSASSGNIQYF